The clone carrying this T cell receptor (beta chain) came up many times. RNA transcripts provided the source from which TCR beta CDR3 regions were amplified. HTBI primers were the set used in a first-round RT-PCR of the TCR CDR3. TCRdb called the multiplex PCR reads again in MiXCR, with one record for every CDR3 protein. This table has around 390,000 distinct CDR3 sequences, roughly 15% appearing once. Deletions cut 9 bases from V and 8 bases from J, with 13 bases between. Germline lookup yields CDR1 SNHLY and CDR2 FYNNEI. This CDR3 is 11 amino acids long. This sample is drawn from a study of T cells in Graves' hyperthyroidism and ophthalmopathy.

Sequences were obtained from blood. This receptor was obtained from a woman aged 30 to 39 with Graves' ophthalmopathy. The chain employs TRBV2 and TRBJ1-2, with D possibly matching TRBD1 (5 bases). The DNA of the CDR3 is TGTGCCAGGCGGGTGGGGGAGGGCTACACCTTC. This sequence encodes CARRVGEGYTF.